This TCR beta chain originates from a study of PD-1 blockade in mismatch repair-deficient tumors (dated by TCRdb to the late 2010s). For the study in its entirety: The trial enrolled just over 85 consecutive patients with about twelve mismatch repair-deficient cancer types between September 2013 and late 2016, all previously treated and progressing. Deep sequencing of TCR CDR3 regions was used to track tumor-associated T cell clones in peripheral blood of patients responding to PD-1 blockade. Points the paper makes about the study in general: After pembrolizumab, tumor-resident clones, which were often undetectable in blood before treatment, expanded rapidly and then contracted, generally ahead of radiologic responses.

Mismatch repair deficiency was established in every enrolled patient by polymerase chain reaction or immunohistochemistry. TCR sequencing was performed for a few patients who responded to pembrolizumab therapy. In the phase II trial, pembrolizumab PD-1 blockade was tested prospectively in advanced mismatch repair-deficient cancers, no matter which tissue of origin the cancers came from. Peripheral blood T cell samples were serially collected before and at multiple times after PD-1 blockade was started. Blood sampling times were expressed in weeks after the first pembrolizumab dose. The CDR3 runs 16 amino acids, cysteine and phenylalanine included. Only the CDR3 DNA is retained, 48 bases long and in frame from the first base. The germline V gene sets CDR1 to SGHDT and CDR2 to YYEEEE. V loses 2 bases, J loses 0 bases, and the germline ends lie 12 bases apart. Only a few counts were recorded for this clone. The clone's antigen remains unknown. Within one base of it there is no much larger clone, and no base qualities were kept.

Receptors were amplified or captured by the immunoSEQ multiplex PCR assay. TCRdb's version of the immuneACCESS table is confined to in-frame rearrangements and falls short of the full clone set. An unresolved V gene accounts for under half of the shortfall where checked; the remainder is of unknown origin. This sample lists some 110,000 clones; around 80% were detected once. The ten largest make up around 4.7% of the sample. Sequenced here: peripheral blood, sampled approximately 60 weeks after starting pembrolizumab. The V gene is TRBV5-6 and the J gene is TRBJ1-3; a confident D gene designation cannot be given. This TCR derives from an adult with mismatch repair-deficient cancer. The CDR3 reads as follows: CASSLSLAGSGNTIYF. DNA sequence: TGTGCCAGCAGCTTATCCTTAGCGGGCTCTGGAAACACCATATATTTT.